One sample yielded the 14 T cell receptor beta chains listed below, sequenced in a study of T cell repertoires in cytomegalovirus infection. TCRdb itself ran the reads through MiXCR, one entry per CDR3 protein. The sample contains around 180,000 distinct CDR3 sequences, around 20% of which appear only once. Sequencing was carried out using PBMCs. Receptors were obtained from a human donor in good health (CMV status not recorded). Some clones in this sample may be carry-over from other donors' samples.

This clonotype was seen a handful of times. Germline and junction disagree at one end, which may indicate a read error. The V gene is TRBV4-1, the J gene TRBJ2-7, with 12 bases that match TRBD1. Per the germline V gene, CDR1 is MGHRA and CDR2 is YSYEKL. CDR3 length: 15 residues. The DNA of the CDR3 is TGTGCCAGCAGCCAGATGGGACAGGGGGCGTACGAGCAGTACTTC. This sequence encodes CASSQMGQGAYEQYF.

Many counts were recorded for this clonotype. The J gene is TRBJ1-1, the V gene TRBV5-4; perhaps TRBD1 as D (6 bases). The CDR3 contains 14 residues. V was pared by 5 bases and J by 1 base, with 12 bases between. Germline V gene sequence: CDR1 SGHNT, CDR2 YYREEE (reference sequence). The CDR3 spells CASRPRTENTEAFF. As DNA, the CDR3 is TGTGCCAGCAGGCCACGGACAGAGAACACTGAAGCTTTCTTT. Using reference TRBV5-4 and TRBJ1-1 for the parts outside the CDR3, the full variable domain is ETGVTQSPTHLIKTRGQQVTLRCSSQSGHNTVSWYQQALGQGPQFIFQYYREEENGRGNFPPRFSGLQFPNYSSELNVNALELDDSALYLCASRPRTENTEAFFGQGTRLTVV.

The sample holds a few counts of this clonotype. The chain joins TRBV11-3 to TRBJ1-1, with D uncertain. Germline lookup yields CDR1 SGHNT and CDR2 YENEEA. The CDR3 runs 15 residues. Trimming pared 4 bases from V and 0 bases from J, leaving 12 bases between. For the CDR3, the DNA is TGTGCCAGCAGCTCCATCGGGAGGATGAACACTGAAGCTTTCTTT. Protein product: CASSSIGRMNTEAFF.

V gene TRBV20-1 combines with J gene TRBJ2-5; D is perhaps TRBD2 (5 bases). Trimming took 4 bases from V and 3 from J, leaving 9 bases between them. The CDR3 runs to 12 residues. Germline V gene sequence: CDR1 DFQATT, CDR2 SNEGSKA (reference sequence). In DNA form, the CDR3 reads TGCAGTGCTATGCGTAGCGAAGAGACCCAGTACTTC. It yields the protein CSAMRSEETQYF.

This clonotype was seen repeatedly, ten times or more. The chain links TRBV10-3 to TRBJ1-2; 7 bases are a match to TRBD1. Germline V gene sequence: CDR1 ENHRY, CDR2 SYGVKD. This CDR3 has 15 residues. V lost 0 bases, J lost 5 bases, and 6 bases stayed unmatched. The CDR3 bases are TGTGCCATCAGTGAGTCGACGACAGGGAGGTATGGCTACACCTTC. Its translation: CAISESTTGRYGYTF.

The V gene is TRBV5-1, the J gene TRBJ2-7, with D possibly being TRBD1 (5 bases). This CDR3 is 14 amino acids long. The V end was cut by 7 bases, the J end by 3 bases, with 17 bases between. The germline V gene encodes CDR1 SGHRS and CDR2 YFSETQ. The CDR3 region has the DNA TGCGCCAGCTCTGGGGCCGAGCCTAGCTACGAGCAGTACTTC. The encoded protein is CASSGAEPSYEQYF.

A few counts support this clonotype. The V gene is TRBV12-3 or TRBV12-4, the J gene TRBJ2-1; TRBD2 agrees at 7 bases. The CDR3 loop spans 13 amino acids. Trimming removed 7 bases from V and 10 bases from J; junction bases left unmatched: 10. CDR3 nucleotide sequence: TGTGCCAGCACCGACGGACTAGTGGAGGAGCAGTTCTTC. It translates to CASTDGLVEEQFF.

V gene TRBV19 combines with J gene TRBJ2-7; the match to TRBD1 covers 9 bases. The CDR3 spans 16 residues. CDR1 LNHDA and CDR2 SQIVND come from the germline V gene (reference sequence). Unmatched junction bases numbered 10, after V lost 5 bases and J lost 2 bases. The CDR3 region is CASSPWGQGGTYEQYF. The CDR3 DNA follows: TGTGCCAGTAGTCCCTGGGGACAGGGAGGGACCTACGAGCAGTACTTC. Full variable domain (missing parts from reference TRBV19 and TRBJ2-7): DGGITQSPKYLFRKEGQNVTLSCEQNLNHDAMYWYRQDPGQGLRLIYYSQIVNDFQKGDIAEGYSVSREKKESFPLTVTSAQKNPTAFYLCASSPWGQGGTYEQYFGPGTRLTVT.

This clonotype was picked up a small number of times. The J gene is TRBJ2-5, the V gene TRBV5-1, with 14 bases fitting TRBD2. V shed 10 bases, J shed 4 bases, and the junction held 9 bases outside the gene matches. The CDR3 loop spans 15 amino acids. Germline assignment: CDR1 SGHRS and CDR2 YFSETQ. CDR3 in DNA: TGCGCCGGACGACCGGGACTAGCGGGGGCAGAGACCCAGTACTTC. The encoded protein is CAGRPGLAGAETQYF.

This clonotype has at least ten counts. The J gene is TRBJ2-7, the V gene TRBV6-2 or TRBV6-3; unclear D gene. This CDR3 spans 13 amino acids. V was pared by 8 bases and J by 0 bases, with 11 bases between. Germline lookup yields CDR1 MNHEY and CDR2 SVGEGT. The CDR3 sequence is CASAEPSSYEQYF. The CDR3 coding sequence is TGTGCCAGCGCAGAACCCTCCTCCTACGAGCAGTACTTC.

This clonotype was counted many times. The CDR3 loop is CASSIRQGATFSGELFF. CDR3 sequence (DNA): TGTGCCAGTAGTATCCGACAGGGGGCAACTTTTTCCGGGGAGCTGTTTTTT. The V call is TRBV19, the J call TRBJ2-2, with 10 bases lining up with TRBD1. CDR3 length: 17 amino acids. Germline V gene sequence: CDR1 LNHDA, CDR2 SQIVND (reference sequence). V shed 3 bases and J 6 bases; nucleotides not matched to a gene: 10.

This clonotype appeared many times. V and J are TRBV7-2 and TRBJ1-2, with 11 bases fitting TRBD1. Trimming at V came to 1 base and at J to 8 bases, leaving 6 bases not matched to a gene. The CDR3 is 15 amino acids. Germline V gene lookup returns CDR1 SGHTA and CDR2 FQGNSA. The CDR3 loop reads CASSLDRTGGRGYTF. CDR3 nucleotides: TGTGCCAGCAGCTTAGATCGGACAGGGGGCAGGGGCTACACCTTC.

This clonotype was seen a handful of times. The chain combines TRBV7-6 with TRBJ2-2; D not certain. The CDR3 covers 16 residues. CDR1 SGHVS and CDR2 FNYEAQ come from the germline V gene. V shed 5 bases and J shed 5 bases, with 18 bases lying between them. CDR3 nucleotide sequence: TGTGCCAGCAGCCCCTTCCCGGACCGGAAGACCGGGGAGCTGTTTTTT. Translation: CASSPFPDRKTGELFF.

Many counts were recorded for this clonotype. The chain is built from TRBV2 and TRBJ2-5; D ambiguous. Germline values: CDR1 SNHLY, CDR2 FYNNEI. The CDR3 totals 10 residues. V shed 4 bases and J shed 5 bases, with 2 bases lying between them. CDR3 sequence reads: CASSVETQYF. The CDR3 DNA reads as TGTGCCAGCAGTGTTGAGACCCAGTACTTC.